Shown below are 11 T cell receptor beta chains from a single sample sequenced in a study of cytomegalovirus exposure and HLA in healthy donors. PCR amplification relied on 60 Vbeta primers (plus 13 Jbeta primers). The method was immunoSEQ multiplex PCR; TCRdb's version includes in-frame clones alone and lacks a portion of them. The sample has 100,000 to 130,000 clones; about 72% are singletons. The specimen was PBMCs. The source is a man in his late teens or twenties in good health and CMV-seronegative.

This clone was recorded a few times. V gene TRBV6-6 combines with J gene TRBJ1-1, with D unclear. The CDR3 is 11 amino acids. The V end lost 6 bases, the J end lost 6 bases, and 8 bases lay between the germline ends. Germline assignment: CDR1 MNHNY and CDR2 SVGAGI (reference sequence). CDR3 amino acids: CASRLAAEAFF. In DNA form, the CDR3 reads TGTGCCAGCAGACTCGCGGCTGAAGCTTTCTTT.

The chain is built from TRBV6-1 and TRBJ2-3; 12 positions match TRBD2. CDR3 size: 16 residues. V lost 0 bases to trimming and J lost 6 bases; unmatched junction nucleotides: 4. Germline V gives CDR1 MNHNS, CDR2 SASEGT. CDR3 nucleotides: TGTGCCAGCAGTGAAGCGCTAGCGGGGGGGGGTGATACGCAGTATTTT. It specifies CASSEALAGGGDTQYF.

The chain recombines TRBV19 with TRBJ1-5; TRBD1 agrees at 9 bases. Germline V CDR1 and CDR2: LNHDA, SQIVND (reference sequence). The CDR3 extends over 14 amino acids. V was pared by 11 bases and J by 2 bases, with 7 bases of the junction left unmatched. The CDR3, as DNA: TGTGCCGTACAGACAGGGGGTGGCAATCAGCCCCAGCATTTT. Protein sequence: CAVQTGGGNQPQHF.

The CDR3 DNA reads as TGTGCCAGCAGCTCCCCACAGGGGGCGAGTGGCTACACCTTC. Amino acid sequence: CASSSPQGASGYTF. The rearrangement uses TRBV11-2 and TRBJ1-2; TRBD1 aligns across 9 bases. Germline CDR1 SGHAT, CDR2 FQNNGV. The junction had 7 bases not matched to a gene; V was cut back by 4 bases and J by 7 bases. CDR3 length: 14 amino acids.

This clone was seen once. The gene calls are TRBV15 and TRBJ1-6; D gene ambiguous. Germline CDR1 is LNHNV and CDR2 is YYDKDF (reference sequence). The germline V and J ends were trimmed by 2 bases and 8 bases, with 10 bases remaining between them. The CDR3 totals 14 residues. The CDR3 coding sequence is TGTGCCACCAGCAGACCCGAGGGCGATTCACCCCTCCACTTT. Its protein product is CATSRPEGDSPLHF.

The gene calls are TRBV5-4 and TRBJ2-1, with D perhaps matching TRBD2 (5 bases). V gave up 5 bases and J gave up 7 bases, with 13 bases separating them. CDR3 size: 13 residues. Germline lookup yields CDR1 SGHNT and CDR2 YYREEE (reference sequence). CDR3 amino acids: CASSSTSNNEQFF. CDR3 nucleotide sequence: TGTGCCAGCAGTTCCACTAGTAATAATGAGCAGTTCTTC. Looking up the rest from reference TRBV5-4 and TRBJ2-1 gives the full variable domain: ETGVTQSPTHLIKTRGQQVTLRCSSQSGHNTVSWYQQALGQGPQFIFQYYREEENGRGNFPPRFSGLQFPNYSSELNVNALELDDSALYLCASSSTSNNEQFFGPGTRLTVL.

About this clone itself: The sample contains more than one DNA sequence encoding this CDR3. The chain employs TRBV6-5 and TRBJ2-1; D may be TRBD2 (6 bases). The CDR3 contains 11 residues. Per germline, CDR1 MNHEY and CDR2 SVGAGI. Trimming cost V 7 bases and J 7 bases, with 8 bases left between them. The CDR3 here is CASTGGNEQFF. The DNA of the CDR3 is TGTGCCAGCACTGGGGGGAATGAGCAGTTCTTC.

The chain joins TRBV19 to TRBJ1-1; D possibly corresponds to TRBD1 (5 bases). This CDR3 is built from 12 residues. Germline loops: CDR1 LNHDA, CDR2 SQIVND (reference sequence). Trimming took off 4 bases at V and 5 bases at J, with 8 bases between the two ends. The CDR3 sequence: CASSRSGTEAFF. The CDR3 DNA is TGTGCCAGTAGTAGGTCAGGGACTGAAGCTTTCTTT.

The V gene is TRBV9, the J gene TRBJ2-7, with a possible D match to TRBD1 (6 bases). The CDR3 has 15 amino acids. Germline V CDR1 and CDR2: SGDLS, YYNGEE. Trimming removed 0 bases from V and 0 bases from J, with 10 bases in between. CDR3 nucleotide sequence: TGTGCCAGCAGCGTAGGGCAGGGGATCTCCTACGAGCAGTACTTC. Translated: CASSVGQGISYEQYF.

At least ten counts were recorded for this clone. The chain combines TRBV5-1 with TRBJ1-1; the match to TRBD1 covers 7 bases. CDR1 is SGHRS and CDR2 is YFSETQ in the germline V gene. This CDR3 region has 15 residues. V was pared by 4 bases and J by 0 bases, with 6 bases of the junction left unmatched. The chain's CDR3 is CASSPRQGLNTEAFF. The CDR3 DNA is TGCGCCAGCAGCCCTCGACAGGGATTGAACACTGAAGCTTTCTTT.

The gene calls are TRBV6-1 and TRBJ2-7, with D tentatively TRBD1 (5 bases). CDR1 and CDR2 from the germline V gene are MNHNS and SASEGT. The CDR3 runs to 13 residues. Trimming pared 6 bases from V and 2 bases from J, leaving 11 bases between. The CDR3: CASSVRETYEQYF. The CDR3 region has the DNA TGTGCCAGCAGCGTCAGGGAAACCTACGAGCAGTACTTC.